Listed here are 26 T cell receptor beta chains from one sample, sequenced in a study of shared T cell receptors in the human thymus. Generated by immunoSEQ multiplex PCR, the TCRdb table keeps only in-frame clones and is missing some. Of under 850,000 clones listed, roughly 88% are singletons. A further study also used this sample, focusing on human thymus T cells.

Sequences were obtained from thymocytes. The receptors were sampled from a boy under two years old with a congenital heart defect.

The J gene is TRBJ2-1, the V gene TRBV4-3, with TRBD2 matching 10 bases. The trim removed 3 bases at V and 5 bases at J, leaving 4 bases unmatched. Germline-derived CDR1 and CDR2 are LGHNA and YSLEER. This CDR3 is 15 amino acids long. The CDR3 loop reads CASSQLAGANNEQFF. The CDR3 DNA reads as TGCGCCAGCAGCCAGCTAGCGGGAGCTAACAATGAGCAGTTCTTC.

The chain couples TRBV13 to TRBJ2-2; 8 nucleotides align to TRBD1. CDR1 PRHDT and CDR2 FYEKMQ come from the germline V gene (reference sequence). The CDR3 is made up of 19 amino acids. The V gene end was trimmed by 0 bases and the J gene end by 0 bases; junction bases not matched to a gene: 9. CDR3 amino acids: CASSLGPRDRGPNTGELFF. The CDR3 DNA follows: TGTGCCAGCAGCTTAGGCCCCCGCGACAGGGGTCCGAACACCGGGGAGCTGTTTTTT.

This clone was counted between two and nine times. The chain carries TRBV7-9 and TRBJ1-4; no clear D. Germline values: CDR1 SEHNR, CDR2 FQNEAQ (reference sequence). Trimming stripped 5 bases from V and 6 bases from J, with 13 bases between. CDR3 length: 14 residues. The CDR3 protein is CASSLRWEDEKLFF. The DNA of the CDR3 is TGTGCCAGCAGCCTCCGGTGGGAGGATGAAAAACTGTTTTTT. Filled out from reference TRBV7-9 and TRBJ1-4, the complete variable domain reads DTGVSQNPRHKITKRGQNVTFRCDPISEHNRLYWYRQTLGQGPEFLTYFQNEAQLEKSRLLSDRFSAERPKGSFSTLEIQRTEQGDSAMYLCASSLRWEDEKLFFGSGTQLSVL.

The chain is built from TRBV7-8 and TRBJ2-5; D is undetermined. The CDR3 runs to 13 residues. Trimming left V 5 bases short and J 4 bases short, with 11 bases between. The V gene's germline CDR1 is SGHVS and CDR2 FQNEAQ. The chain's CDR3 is CASSQPTGETQYF. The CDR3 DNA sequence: TGTGCCAGCAGCCAGCCGACTGGAGAGACCCAGTACTTC.

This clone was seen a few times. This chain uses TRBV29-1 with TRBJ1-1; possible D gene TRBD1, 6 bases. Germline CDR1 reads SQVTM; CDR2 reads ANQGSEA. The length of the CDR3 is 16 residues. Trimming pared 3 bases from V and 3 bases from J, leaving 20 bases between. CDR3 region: CSVDSGGRRMDTEAFF. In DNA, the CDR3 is TGCAGCGTTGATTCGGGGGGGCGCCGTATGGACACTGAAGCTTTCTTT.

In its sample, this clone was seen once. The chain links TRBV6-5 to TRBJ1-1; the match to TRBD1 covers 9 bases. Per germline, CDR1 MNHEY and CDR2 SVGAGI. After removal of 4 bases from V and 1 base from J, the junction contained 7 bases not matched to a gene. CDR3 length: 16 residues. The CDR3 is CASSSRDRVGNTEAFF. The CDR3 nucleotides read TGTGCCAGCAGTTCGCGGGACAGGGTTGGGAACACTGAAGCTTTCTTT.

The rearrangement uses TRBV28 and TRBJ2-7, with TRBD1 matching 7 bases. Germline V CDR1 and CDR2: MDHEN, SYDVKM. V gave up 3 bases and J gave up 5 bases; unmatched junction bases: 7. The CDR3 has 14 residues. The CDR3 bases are TGTGCCAGCAGTTTTGCAGGGGGTGGCCACGAGCAGTACTTC. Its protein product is CASSFAGGGHEQYF.

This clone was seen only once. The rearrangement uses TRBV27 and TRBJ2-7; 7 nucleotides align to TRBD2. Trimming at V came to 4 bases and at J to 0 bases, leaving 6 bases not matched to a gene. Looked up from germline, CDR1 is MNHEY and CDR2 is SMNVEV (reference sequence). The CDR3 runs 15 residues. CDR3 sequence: CASSWYGRFSYEQYF. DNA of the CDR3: TGTGCCAGCAGTTGGTACGGGAGGTTCTCCTACGAGCAGTACTTC.

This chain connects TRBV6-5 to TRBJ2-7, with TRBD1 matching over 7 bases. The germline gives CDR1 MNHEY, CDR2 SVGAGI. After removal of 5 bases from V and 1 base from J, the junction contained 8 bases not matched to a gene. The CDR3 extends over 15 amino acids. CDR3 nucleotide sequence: TGTGCCAGCAGTCGCCGGGACAGCCTATCCTACGAGCAGTACTTC. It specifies CASSRRDSLSYEQYF.

This CDR3 is CASSLITRESHNEQFF. The CDR3 nucleotides read TGTGCCAGCAGTTTAATAACCCGGGAGTCCCACAATGAGCAGTTCTTC. The V gene is TRBV28, the J gene TRBJ2-1; D possibly corresponds to TRBD2 (6 bases). This CDR3 spans 16 amino acids. V was shortened by 2 bases and J by 5 bases, with 16 bases between the two germline ends. Germline V lookup: CDR1 MDHEN, CDR2 SYDVKM.

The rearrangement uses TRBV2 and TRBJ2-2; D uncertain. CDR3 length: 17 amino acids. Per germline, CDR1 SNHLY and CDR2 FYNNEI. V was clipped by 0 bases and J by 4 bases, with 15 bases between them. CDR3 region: CASSEAGPGGCTGELFF. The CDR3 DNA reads TGTGCCAGCAGTGAAGCCGGCCCCGGCGGCTGCACCGGGGAGCTGTTTTTT.

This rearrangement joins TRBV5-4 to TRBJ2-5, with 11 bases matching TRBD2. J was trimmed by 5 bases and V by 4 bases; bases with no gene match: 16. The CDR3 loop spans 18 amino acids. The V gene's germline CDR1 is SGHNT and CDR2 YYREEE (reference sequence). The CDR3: CASSRRGRASGRRETQYF. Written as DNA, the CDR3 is TGTGCCAGCAGCCGAAGGGGCAGGGCTAGCGGGAGGAGGGAGACCCAGTACTTC.

This CDR3 is CASTNFIRARGEQYF. The DNA for the CDR3 is TGTGCCAGCACCAACTTTATCAGGGCCAGGGGCGAGCAGTACTTC. The chain links TRBV7-2 to TRBJ2-7, with D possibly matching TRBD1 (6 bases). CDR3 length: 15 residues. V was trimmed by 7 bases and J by 6 bases, leaving 22 bases between them. Germline V lookup: CDR1 SGHTA, CDR2 FQGNSA.

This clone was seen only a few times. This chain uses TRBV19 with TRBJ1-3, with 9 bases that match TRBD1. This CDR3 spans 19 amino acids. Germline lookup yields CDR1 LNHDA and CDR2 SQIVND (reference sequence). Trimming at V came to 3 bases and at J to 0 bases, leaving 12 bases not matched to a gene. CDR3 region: CASSILLRDREPSGNTIYF. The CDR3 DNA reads TGTGCCAGTAGTATCCTCCTCCGGGACAGGGAGCCCTCTGGAAACACCATATATTTT.

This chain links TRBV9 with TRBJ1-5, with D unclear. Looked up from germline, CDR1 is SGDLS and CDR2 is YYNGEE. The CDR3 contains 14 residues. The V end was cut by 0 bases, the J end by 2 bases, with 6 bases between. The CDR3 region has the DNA TGTGCCAGCAGCGTAGGAACAGGCAATCAGCCCCAGCATTTT. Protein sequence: CASSVGTGNQPQHF.

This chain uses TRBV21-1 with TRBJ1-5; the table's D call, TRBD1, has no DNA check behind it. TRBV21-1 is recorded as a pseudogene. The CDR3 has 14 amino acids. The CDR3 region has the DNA TGTGCCAGCAGCAACGACAGGGTAGGTCAGCCCCAGCATTTT. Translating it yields CASSNDRVGQPQHF.

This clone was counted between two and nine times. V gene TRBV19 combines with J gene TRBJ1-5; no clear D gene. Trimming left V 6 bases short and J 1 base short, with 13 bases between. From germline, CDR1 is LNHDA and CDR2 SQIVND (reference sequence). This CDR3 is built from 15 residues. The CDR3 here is CASRNHSESNQPQHF. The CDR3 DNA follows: TGTGCCAGTAGGAACCATAGTGAGAGCAATCAGCCCCAGCATTTT.

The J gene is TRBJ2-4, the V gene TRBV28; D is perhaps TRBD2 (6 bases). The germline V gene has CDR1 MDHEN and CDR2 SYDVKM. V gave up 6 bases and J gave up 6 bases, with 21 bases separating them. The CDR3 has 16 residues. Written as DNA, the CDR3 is TGTGCCAGCAGCCCCCCAGGGACTCTATTTCCAAACATTCAGTACTTC. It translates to CASSPPGTLFPNIQYF.

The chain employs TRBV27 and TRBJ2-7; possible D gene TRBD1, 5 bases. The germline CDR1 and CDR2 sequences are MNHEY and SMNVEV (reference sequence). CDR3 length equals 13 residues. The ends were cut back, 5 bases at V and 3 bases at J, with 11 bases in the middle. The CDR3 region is CASSPGQVYEQYF. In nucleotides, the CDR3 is TGTGCCAGCAGTCCCGGACAAGTCTACGAGCAGTACTTC.

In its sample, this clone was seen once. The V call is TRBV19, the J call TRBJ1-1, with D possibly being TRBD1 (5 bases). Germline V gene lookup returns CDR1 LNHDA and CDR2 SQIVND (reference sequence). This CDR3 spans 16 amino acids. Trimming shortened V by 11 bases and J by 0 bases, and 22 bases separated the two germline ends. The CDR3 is CASVVGRGIMNTEAFF. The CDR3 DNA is TGTGCCTCAGTAGTAGGTCGGGGGATTATGAACACTGAAGCTTTCTTT.

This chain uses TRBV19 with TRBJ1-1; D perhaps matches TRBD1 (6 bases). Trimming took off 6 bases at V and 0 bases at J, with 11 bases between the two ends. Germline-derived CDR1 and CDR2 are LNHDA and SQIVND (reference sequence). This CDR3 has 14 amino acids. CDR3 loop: CASSSQGMNTEAFF. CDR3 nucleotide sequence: TGTGCCAGTAGCTCACAGGGAATGAACACTGAAGCTTTCTTT.

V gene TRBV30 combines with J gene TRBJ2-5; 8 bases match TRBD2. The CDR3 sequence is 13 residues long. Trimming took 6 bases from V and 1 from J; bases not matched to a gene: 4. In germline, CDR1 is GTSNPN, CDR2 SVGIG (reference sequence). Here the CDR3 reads CACPTSAQETQYF. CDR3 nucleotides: TGTGCCTGCCCGACTAGCGCCCAAGAGACCCAGTACTTC.

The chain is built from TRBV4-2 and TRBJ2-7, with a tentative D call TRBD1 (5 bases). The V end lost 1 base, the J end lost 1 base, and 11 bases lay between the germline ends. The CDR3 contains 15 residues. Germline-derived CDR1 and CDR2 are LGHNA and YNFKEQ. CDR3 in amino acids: CASSQGYRTSYEQYF. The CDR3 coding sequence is TGTGCCAGCAGCCAAGGTTACAGGACGTCCTACGAGCAGTACTTC.

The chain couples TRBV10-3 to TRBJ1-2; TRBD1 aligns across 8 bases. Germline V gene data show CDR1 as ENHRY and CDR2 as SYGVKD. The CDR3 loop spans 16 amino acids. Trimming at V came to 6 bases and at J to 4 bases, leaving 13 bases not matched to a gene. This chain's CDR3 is CAISGTGPPYTYGYTF. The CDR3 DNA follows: TGTGCCATCAGCGGGACAGGTCCACCATACACCTATGGCTACACCTTC.

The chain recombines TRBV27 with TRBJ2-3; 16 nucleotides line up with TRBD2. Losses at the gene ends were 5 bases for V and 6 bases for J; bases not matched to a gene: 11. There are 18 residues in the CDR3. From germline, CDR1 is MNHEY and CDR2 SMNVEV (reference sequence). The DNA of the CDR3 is TGTGCCAGCAGTCCTGGGACAGGGGGACTAGCGGGAGGGGATACGCAGTATTTT. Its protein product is CASSPGTGGLAGGDTQYF.

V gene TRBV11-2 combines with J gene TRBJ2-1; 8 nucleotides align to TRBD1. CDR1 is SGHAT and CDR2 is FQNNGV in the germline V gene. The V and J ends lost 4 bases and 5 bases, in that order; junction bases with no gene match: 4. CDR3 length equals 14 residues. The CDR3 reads CASSSDRGNNEQFF. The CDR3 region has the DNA TGTGCCAGCAGCTCCGACAGGGGAAACAATGAGCAGTTCTTC.